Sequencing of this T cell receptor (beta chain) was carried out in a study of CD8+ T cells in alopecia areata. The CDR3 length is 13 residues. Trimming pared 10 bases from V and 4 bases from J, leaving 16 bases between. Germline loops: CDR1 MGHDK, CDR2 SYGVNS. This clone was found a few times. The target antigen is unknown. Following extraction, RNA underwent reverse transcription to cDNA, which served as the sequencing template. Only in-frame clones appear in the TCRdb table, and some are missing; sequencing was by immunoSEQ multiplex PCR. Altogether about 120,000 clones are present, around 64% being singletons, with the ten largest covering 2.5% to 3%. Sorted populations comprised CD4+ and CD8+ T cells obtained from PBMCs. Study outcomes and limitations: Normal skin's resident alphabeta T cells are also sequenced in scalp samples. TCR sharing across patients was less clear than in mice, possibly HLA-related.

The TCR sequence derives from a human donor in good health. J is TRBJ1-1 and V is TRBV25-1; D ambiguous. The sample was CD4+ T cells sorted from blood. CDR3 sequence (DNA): TGTGCCACCCGTCCTTCATGGAGCACTGAAGCTTTCTTT. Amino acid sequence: CATRPSWSTEAFF.